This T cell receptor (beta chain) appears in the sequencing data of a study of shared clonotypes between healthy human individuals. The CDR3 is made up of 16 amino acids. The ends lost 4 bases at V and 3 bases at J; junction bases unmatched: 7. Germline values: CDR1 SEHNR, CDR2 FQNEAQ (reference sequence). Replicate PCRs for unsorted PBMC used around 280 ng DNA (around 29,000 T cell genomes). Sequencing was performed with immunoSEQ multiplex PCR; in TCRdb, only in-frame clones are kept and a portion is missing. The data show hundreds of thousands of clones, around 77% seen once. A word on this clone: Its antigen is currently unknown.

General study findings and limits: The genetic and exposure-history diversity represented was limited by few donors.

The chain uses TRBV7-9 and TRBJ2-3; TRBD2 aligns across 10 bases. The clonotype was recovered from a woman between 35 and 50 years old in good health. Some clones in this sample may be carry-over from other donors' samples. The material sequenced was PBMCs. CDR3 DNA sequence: TGTGCCAGCAGCTCCTTAGCGGGAGGACCGACAGATACGCAGTATTTT. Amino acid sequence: CASSSLAGGPTDTQYF.